This T cell receptor (beta chain) was observed in a study of blood T cells in healthy people across ages. The authors ran a second PCR of about 7 to 11 cycles using a sample-barcoded 5' primer and a J-beta primer mix. TCRdb reanalysed the 5' RACE reads using MiXCR and keeps one entry per CDR3 protein. The sample shows some 710,000 distinct CDR3 sequences, around 45% of them seen only once. Overall study results and limits: Per million T cells, TCR beta diversity dropped roughly linearly as age increased. The unknown donor CMV status may have confounded expanded clonotype changes. Relative to aged donors, long-lived donors carried more naive CD4+ cells and displayed higher diversity. Naive T cell percentage by flow cytometry tracked strongly with beta diversity.

Germline V gene sequence: CDR1 SGHRS, CDR2 YFSETQ. The ends lost 0 bases at V and 5 bases at J; junction bases unmatched: 13. This CDR3 spans 18 amino acids. This clonotype was detected only a few times. Its antigen is as yet unknown. This sequence joins TRBV5-1 and TRBJ2-1; 8 bases are a match to TRBD2. The source of this sequence is a man older than 75 in good health. The sample was blood. The CDR3 sequence: CASSLVPSGRTIDNEQFF. DNA of the CDR3: TGCGCCAGCAGCTTGGTTCCTAGCGGGCGTACTATAGACAATGAGCAGTTCTTC. Full variable domain (outside the CDR3, taken from reference TRBV5-1 and TRBJ2-1): KAGVTQTPRYLIKTRGQQVTLSCSPISGHRSVSWYQQTPGQGLQFLFEYFSETQRNKGNFPGRFSGRQFSNSRSEMNVSTLELGDSALYLCASSLVPSGRTIDNEQFFGPGTRLTVL.